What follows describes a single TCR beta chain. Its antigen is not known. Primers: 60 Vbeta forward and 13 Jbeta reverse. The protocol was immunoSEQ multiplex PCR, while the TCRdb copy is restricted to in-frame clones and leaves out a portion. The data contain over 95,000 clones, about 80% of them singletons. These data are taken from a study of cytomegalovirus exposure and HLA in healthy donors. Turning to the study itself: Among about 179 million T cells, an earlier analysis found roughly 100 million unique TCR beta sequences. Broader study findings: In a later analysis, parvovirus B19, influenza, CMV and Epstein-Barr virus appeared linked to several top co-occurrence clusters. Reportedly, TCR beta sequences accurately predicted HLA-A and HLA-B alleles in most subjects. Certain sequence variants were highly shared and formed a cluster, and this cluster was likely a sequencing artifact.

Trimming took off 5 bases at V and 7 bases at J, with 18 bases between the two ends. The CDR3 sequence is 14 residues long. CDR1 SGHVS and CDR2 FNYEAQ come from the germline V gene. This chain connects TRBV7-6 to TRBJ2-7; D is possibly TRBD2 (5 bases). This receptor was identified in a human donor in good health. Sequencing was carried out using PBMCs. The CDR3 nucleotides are TGTGCCAGCAGCCCCACGACGTCTTCGGGGGAGCAGTACTTC. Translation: CASSPTTSSGEQYF.